A single sample is the source of the 6 T cell receptor beta chains below, sequenced in a study of cytomegalovirus exposure and HLA in healthy donors. This PCR relied on a set of 60 Vbeta primers and 13 Jbeta primers. This table comes from immunoSEQ multiplex PCR, and its TCRdb copy is limited to in-frame clones, with some not included. The repertoire includes roughly 190,000 clones, just under 75% of them detected once, and 4% to 5% sits in the top ten. Material: PBMCs. These receptors originate from a man aged 25-40 years in good health and CMV-seropositive.

The J gene is TRBJ2-7, the V gene TRBV27; 10 nucleotides line up with TRBD1. CDR1 is MNHEY and CDR2 is SMNVEV in the germline V gene (reference sequence). The length of the CDR3 is 15 residues. J lost 2 bases, V lost 4 bases, and 5 bases had no gene match. CDR3: CASSSPDRGTYEQYF. CDR3 bases: TGTGCCAGCAGTTCACCGGACAGGGGGACCTACGAGCAGTACTTC.

Details on this clone: The sample contains more than one DNA sequence encoding this CDR3. The chain couples TRBV6-6 to TRBJ1-5; D gene ambiguous. The CDR3 runs 14 residues. Germline values: CDR1 MNHNY, CDR2 SVGAGI (reference sequence). The V and J ends lost 6 bases and 0 bases respectively, with 9 bases between them. The CDR3 sequence is CASSPGDSNQPQHF. CDR3 coding DNA: TGTGCCAGCAGCCCCGGAGATAGCAATCAGCCCCAGCATTTT.

The chain couples TRBV4-1 to TRBJ2-2, with 10 bases lining up with TRBD2. V gave up 0 bases and J gave up 8 bases; unmatched junction bases: 6. CDR3 length equals 16 residues. The germline V gene has CDR1 MGHRA and CDR2 YSYEKL. CDR3 in amino acids: CASSQEASGSTGELFF. CDR3 nucleotide sequence: TGCGCCAGCAGCCAAGAGGCTAGCGGGAGCACTGGGGAGCTGTTTTTT.

The V and J genes are TRBV5-1 and TRBJ2-5, with TRBD2 identical over 16 bases. The CDR3 consists of 16 residues. Germline CDR1 SGHRS, CDR2 YFSETQ. V trimming: 5 bases; J trimming: 2 bases; junction bases outside the gene matches: 3. CDR3 residues: CASSPGLAGGQETQYF. In DNA form, the CDR3 reads TGCGCCAGCAGTCCGGGACTAGCGGGGGGGCAAGAGACCCAGTACTTC.

This clone was seen only once. The rearrangement joins TRBV28 to TRBJ1-4, with 9 positions matching TRBD1. The germline V gene encodes CDR1 MDHEN and CDR2 SYDVKM. The V segment lost 3 bases and the J segment 4 bases; nucleotides outside the gene matches: 3. The CDR3 loop spans 15 amino acids. The CDR3 region is CASSFDRGNNEKLFF. The DNA of the CDR3 is TGTGCCAGCAGTTTCGACAGGGGGAATAATGAAAAACTGTTTTTT.

This clone was observed a few times. The chain is built from TRBV7-9 and TRBJ2-5; 7 bases fit TRBD1. The germline CDR1 and CDR2 sequences are SEHNR and FQNEAQ (reference sequence). V gave up 3 bases and J gave up 4 bases; unmatched junction bases: 5. CDR3 length equals 14 residues. CDR3 loop: CASSLPTGRETQYF. CDR3 DNA: TGTGCCAGCAGCTTGCCGACAGGGCGAGAGACCCAGTACTTC.